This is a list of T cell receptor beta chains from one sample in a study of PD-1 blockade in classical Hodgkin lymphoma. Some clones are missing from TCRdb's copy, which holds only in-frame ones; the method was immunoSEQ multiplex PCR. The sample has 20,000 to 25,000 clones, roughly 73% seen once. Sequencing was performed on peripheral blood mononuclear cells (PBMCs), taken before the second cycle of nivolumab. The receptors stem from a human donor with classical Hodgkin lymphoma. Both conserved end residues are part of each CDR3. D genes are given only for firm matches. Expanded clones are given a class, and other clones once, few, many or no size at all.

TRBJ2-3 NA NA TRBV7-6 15 TGTGCCAGCAGCTTACGAGCGGCCAGCACAGATACGCAGTATTTT CASSLRAASTDTQYF
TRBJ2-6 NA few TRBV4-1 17 TGCGCCAGCAGCCAAAAGGGGGGGGAGTCTGGGGCCAACGTCCTGACTTTC CASSQKGGESGANVLTF
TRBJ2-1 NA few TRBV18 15 TGTGCCAGCTCACCTTCCTCGGGGATCTACAATGAGCAGTTCTTC CASSPSSGIYNEQFF
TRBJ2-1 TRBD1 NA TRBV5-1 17 TGCGCCAGCAGCTTGGTCCCCACAGGGGTTTTCTACAATGAGCAGTTCTTC CASSLVPTGVFYNEQFF
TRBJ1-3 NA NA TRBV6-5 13 TGTGCCAGCAGAAAGGATTTCGGAAACACCATATATTTT CASRKDFGNTIYF
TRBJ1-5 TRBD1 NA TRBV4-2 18 TGTGCCAGCAGCCAAGCCCCGACAGGGGCGATTAGCAATCAGCCCCAGCATTTT CASSQAPTGAISNQPQHF
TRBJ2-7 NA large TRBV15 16 TGTGCCACCAGCAGAGGCATTGGAGGGGGGGACTACGAGCAGTACTTC CATSRGIGGGDYEQYF
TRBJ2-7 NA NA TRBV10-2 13 TGCGCCATAACTCGGGACCTTTCCTACGAGCAGTACTTC CAITRDLSYEQYF
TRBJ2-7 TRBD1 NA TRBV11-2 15 TGTGCCAGCAGCTCCCTTGGGACAGCCTTCTACGAGCAGTACTTC CASSSLGTAFYEQYF
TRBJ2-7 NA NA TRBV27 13 TGTGCCAGCAGTCGGGACGGGTCCTACGAGCAGTACTTC CASSRDGSYEQYF
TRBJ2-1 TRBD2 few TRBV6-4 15 TGTGCCAGCAGTTCGGTATCTAGCGGGAGCAATGAGCAGTTCTTC CASSSVSSGSNEQFF
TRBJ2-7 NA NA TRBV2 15 TGTGCCAGCAGTCCAGGGTTCAGTAAACACTACGAGCAGTACTTC CASSPGFSKHYEQYF
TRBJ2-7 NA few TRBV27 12 TGTGCCAGTGCGCAGCACTCCTACGAGCAGTACTTC CASAQHSYEQYF